The clone carrying this TCR beta chain appeared many times. The antigen is unknown. V was trimmed by 6 bases and J by 0 bases, leaving 14 bases between them. This CDR3 spans 15 amino acids. This sample was included in a study of blood T cells in healthy people across ages. Points from the study as a whole: Observed TCR beta diversity per million T cells went down as age went up. This fall followed a roughly linear course with age. More naive CD4+ cells and higher diversity were found in long-lived than in aged donors.

Per sample, at least 5 micrograms of total RNA were extracted. Through a sample-barcoded 5' primer and a J-beta primer mix, a second PCR was run for roughly 6 to 11 cycles. TCRdb passed the 5' RACE reads through MiXCR, listing each CDR3 protein once. The sample consists of roughly 1.6 million distinct CDR3 sequences, about 35% of them appearing once. This receptor was obtained from a woman aged 25-40 years in good health. Sequenced material: blood. The J gene is TRBJ1-1, the V gene TRBV12-3 or TRBV12-4, with no clear D. CDR3 bases: TGTGCCAGCAGCCAGGCCGGACGGTTGAACACTGAAGCTTTCTTT. It is translated as CASSQAGRLNTEAFF.